This T cell receptor beta chain is drawn from a study of blood T cell repertoires in COVID-19. Recovery meant two consecutive negative NP/OP PCR tests, professional clearance, or resolved symptoms. V dropped 4 bases and J dropped 0 bases, with 11 bases sitting between them. The CDR3 length is 14 residues. In germline, CDR1 is SGDLS, CDR2 YYNGEE. Profiling relied on immunoSEQ multiplex PCR, and the TCRdb table lists in-frame clones only, not all of them. The top ten clones hold 5% to 5.5% of a sample with 300,000 to 400,000 clones, roughly 90% of them seen once. Sequenced: PBMCs or T cells enriched from blood (not recorded which). J is TRBJ2-7 and V is TRBV9; maybe TRBD1 (6 bases). The receptor was isolated from a man in his fifties or sixties who had recovered from COVID-19. The CDR3 sequence is CASSPQGLSYEQYF. In nucleotides, the CDR3 is TGTGCCAGCAGCCCCCAGGGGCTCTCCTACGAGCAGTACTTC.